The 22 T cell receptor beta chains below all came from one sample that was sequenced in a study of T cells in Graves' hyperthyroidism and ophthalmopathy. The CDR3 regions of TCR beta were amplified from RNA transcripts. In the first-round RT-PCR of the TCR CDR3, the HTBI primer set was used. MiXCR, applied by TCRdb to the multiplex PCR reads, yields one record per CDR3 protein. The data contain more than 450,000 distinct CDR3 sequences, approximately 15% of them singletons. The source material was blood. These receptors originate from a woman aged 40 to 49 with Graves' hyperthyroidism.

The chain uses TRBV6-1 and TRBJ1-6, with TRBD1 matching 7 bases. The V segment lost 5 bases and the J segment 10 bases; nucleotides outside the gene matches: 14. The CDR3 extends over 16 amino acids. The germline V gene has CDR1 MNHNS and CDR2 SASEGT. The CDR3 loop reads CASSPTGEGVYSPLHF. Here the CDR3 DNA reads TGTGCCAGCAGTCCCACAGGGGAGGGTGTTTACTCACCCCTCCACTTT.

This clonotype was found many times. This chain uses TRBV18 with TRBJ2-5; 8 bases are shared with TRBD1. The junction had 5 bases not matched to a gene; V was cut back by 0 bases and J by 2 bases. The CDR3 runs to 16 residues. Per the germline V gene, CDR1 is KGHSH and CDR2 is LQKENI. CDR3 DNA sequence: TGTGCCAGCTCACCACCCGGACAGGGTCTTCAAGAGACCCAGTACTTC. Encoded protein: CASSPPGQGLQETQYF.

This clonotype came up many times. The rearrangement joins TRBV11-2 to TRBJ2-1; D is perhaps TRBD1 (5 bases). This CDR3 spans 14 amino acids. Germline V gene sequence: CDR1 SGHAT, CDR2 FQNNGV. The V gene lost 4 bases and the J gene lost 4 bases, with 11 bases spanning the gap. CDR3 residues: CASSSGQAYNEQFF. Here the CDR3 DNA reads TGTGCCAGCAGCTCTGGACAAGCTTACAATGAGCAGTTCTTC. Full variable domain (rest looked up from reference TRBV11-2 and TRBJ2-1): EAGVAQSPRYKIIEKRQSVAFWCNPISGHATLYWYQQILGQGPKLLIQFQNNGVVDDSQLPKDRFSAERLKGVDSTLKIQPAKLEDSAVYLCASSSGQAYNEQFFGPGTRLTVL.

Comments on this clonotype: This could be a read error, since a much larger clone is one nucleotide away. The CDR3 loop reads CASSPGLSDTQYF. The DNA of the CDR3 is TGTGCCAGCAGCCCGGGACTATCGGATACGCAGTATTTT. The chain couples TRBV6-2 or TRBV6-3 to TRBJ2-3; 7 bases line up with TRBD2. This CDR3 region has 13 residues. Germline V gene data show CDR1 as MNHEY and CDR2 as SVGEGT. Trimming removed 6 bases from V and 6 bases from J; junction bases left unmatched: 6.

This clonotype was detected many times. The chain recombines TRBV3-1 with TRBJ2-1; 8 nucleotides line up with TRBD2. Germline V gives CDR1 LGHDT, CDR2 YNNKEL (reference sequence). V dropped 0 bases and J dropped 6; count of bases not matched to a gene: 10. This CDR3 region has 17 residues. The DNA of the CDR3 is TGTGCCAGCAGCCAAGATTTAGCCGGGACTAGGGCCAATGAGCAGTTCTTC. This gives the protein CASSQDLAGTRANEQFF.

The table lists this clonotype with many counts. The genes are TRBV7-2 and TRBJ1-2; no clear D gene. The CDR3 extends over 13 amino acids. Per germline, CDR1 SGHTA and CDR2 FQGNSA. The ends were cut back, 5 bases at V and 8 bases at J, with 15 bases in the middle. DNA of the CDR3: TGTGCCAGCAGCCCTTCCTTAGCGGGGGGCTACACCTTC. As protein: CASSPSLAGGYTF.

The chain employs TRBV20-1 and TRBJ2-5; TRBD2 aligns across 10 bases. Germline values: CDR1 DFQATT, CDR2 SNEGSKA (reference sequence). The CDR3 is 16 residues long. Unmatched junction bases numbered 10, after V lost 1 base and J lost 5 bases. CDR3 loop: CSARGTSGRAPETQYF. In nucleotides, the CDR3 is TGCAGTGCTAGAGGGACCAGCGGGAGGGCCCCTGAGACCCAGTACTTC.

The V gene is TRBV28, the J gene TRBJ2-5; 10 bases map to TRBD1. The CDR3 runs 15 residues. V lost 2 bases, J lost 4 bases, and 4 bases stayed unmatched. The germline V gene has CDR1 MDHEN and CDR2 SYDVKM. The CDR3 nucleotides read TGTGCCAGCAGTTTACTGACAGGGGGCTTAGAGACCCAGTACTTC. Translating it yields CASSLLTGGLETQYF.

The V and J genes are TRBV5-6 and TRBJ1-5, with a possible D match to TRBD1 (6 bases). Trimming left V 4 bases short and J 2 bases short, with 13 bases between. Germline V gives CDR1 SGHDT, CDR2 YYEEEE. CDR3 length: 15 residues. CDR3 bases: TGTGCCAGCAGCAGAGGGACACTCGGCAATCAGCCCCAGCATTTT. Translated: CASSRGTLGNQPQHF.

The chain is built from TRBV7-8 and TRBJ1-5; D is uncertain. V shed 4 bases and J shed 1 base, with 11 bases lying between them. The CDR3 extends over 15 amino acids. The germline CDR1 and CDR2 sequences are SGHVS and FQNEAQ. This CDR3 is CASSSTQDSNQPQHF. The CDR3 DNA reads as TGTGCCAGCAGCTCGACTCAGGACAGCAATCAGCCCCAGCATTTT.

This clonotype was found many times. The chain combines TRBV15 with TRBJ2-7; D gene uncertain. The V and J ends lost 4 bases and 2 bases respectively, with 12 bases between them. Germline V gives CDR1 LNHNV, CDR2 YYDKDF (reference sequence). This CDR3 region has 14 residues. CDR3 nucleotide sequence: TGTGCCACCAGCAATCCGGGCTCAACCTACGAGCAGTACTTC. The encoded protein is CATSNPGSTYEQYF. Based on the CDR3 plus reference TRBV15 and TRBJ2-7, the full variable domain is DAMVIQNPRYQVTQFGKPVTLSCSQTLNHNVMYWYQQKSSQAPKLLFHYYDKDFNNEADTPDNFQSRRPNTSFCFLDIRSPGLGDTAMYLCATSNPGSTYEQYFGPGTRLTVT.

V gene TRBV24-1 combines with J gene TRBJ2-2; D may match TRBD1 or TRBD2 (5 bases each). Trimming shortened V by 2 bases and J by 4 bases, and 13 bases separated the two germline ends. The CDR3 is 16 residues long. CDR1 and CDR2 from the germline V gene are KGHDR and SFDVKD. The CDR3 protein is CATSDYNRGVTGELFF. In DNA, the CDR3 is TGTGCCACCAGTGATTATAACCGAGGGGTCACCGGGGAGCTGTTTTTT.

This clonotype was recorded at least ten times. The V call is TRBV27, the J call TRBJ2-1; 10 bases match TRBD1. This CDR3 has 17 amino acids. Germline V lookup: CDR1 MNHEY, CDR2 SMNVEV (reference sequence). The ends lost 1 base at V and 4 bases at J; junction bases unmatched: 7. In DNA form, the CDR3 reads TGTGCCAGCAGTTTATACACGGGACAGGGGTCGTACAATGAGCAGTTCTTC. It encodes CASSLYTGQGSYNEQFF.

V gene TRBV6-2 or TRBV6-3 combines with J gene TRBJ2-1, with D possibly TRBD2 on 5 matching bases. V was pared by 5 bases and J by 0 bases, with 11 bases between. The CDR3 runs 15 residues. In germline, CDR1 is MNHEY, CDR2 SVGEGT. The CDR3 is CASSKDFLSYNEQFF. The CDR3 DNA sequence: TGTGCCAGCAGTAAGGACTTCCTCTCCTACAATGAGCAGTTCTTC.

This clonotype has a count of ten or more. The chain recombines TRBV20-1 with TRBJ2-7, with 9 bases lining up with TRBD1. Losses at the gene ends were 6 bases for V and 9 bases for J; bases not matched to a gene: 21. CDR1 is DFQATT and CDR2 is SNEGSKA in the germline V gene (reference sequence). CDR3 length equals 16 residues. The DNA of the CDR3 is TGCAGTGCCCCGACCACAGGACAGGGGCCTTTCGAAGGGCAGTACTTC. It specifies CSAPTTGQGPFEGQYF.

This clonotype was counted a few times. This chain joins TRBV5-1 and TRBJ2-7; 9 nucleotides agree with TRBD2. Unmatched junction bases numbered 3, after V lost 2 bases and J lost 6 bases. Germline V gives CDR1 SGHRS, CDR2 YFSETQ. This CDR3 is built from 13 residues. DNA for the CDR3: TGCGCCAGCAGCTTAGGGACTAGCCGCGAGCAGTACTTC. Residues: CASSLGTSREQYF.

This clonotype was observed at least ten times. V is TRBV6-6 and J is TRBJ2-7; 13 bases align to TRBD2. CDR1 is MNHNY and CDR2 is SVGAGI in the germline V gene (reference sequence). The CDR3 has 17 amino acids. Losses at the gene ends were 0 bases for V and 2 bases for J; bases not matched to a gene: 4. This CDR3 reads CASSYSMGTSGTYEQYF. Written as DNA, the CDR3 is TGTGCCAGCAGTTACTCGATGGGGACTAGCGGGACCTACGAGCAGTACTTC.

The CDR3 reads CASSLERTGVGELFF. CDR3 in DNA: TGTGCCAGCAGCTTAGAAAGGACAGGGGTCGGGGAGCTGTTTTTT. The rearrangement links TRBV11-2 to TRBJ2-2; TRBD1 matches at 9 bases. The CDR3 sequence is 15 residues long. Germline loops: CDR1 SGHAT, CDR2 FQNNGV. Trimming removed 0 bases from V and 7 bases from J; junction bases left unmatched: 3.

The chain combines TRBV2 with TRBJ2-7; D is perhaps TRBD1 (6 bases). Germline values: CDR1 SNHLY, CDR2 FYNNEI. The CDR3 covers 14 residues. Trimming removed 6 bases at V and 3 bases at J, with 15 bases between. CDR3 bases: TGTGCCAGCAGGGATTACAGGGCTAGCTACGAGCAGTACTTC. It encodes CASRDYRASYEQYF. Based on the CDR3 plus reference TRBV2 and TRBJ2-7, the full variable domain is EPEVTQTPSHQVTQMGQEVILRCVPISNHLYFYWYRQILGQKVEFLVSFYNNEISEKSEIFDDQFSVERPDGSNFTLKIRSTKLEDSAMYFCASRDYRASYEQYFGPGTRLTVT.

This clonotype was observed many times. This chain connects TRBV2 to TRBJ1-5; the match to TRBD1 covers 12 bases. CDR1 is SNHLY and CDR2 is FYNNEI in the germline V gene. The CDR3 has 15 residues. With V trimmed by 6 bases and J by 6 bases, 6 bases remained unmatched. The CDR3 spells CASSDPGQGAQPQHF. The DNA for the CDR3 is TGTGCCAGCAGCGACCCGGGACAGGGGGCTCAGCCCCAGCATTTT.

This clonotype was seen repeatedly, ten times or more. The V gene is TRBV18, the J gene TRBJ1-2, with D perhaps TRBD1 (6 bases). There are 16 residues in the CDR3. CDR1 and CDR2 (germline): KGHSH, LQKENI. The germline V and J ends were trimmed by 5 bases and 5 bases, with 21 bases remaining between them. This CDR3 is CASSNPQGVGRYGYTF. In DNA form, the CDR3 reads TGTGCCAGCTCAAATCCACAGGGCGTCGGTCGATATGGCTACACCTTC.

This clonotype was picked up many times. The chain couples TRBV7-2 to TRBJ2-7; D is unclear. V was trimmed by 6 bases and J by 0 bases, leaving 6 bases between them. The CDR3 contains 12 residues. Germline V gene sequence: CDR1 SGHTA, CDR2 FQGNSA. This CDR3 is CASSRYSYEQYF. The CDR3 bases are TGTGCCAGCAGTCGTTACTCCTACGAGCAGTACTTC. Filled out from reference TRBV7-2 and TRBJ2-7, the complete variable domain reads GAGVSQSPSNKVTEKGKDVELRCDPISGHTALYWYRQSLGQGLEFLIYFQGNSAPDKSGLPSDRFSAERTGGSVSTLTIQRTQQEDSAVYLCASSRYSYEQYFGPGTRLTVT.